Listed below are T cell receptor beta chains from one sample, sequenced in a study of blood T cell repertoires in COVID-19. Profiled with immunoSEQ multiplex PCR; TCRdb holds only in-frame clones, not every one. Among more than 95,000 clones listed, 65% to 90% were seen once. The material sequenced was peripheral blood. These receptors were collected from an elderly man with acute or convalescent COVID-19. The CDR3 runs from the conserved cysteine through the conserved F or W. The D gene is left open where the match is weak. The listing skips clone size in some rows; elsewhere it reads once, few, many or a size class.

d_call j_call v_call clone_size cdr3_nt cdr3_aa
TRBD2 TRBJ2-2 TRBV18 . TGTGCCAGCTCCTCGGGACTAGCGGGAGTCTCTGGGGAGCTGTTTTTT CASSSGLAGVSGELFF
TRBD1 TRBJ1-5 TRBV30 once TGTGCCTGGGACAGGGGGCATATCGTTCGGCAGCCCCAGCATTTT CAWDRGHIVRQPQHF
TRBD1 TRBJ1-2 TRBV27 . TGTGCCAGCAGGATTGTGGGGACAGGGACTAATTATGGCTACACCTTC CASRIVGTGTNYGYTF
. TRBJ1-6 TRBV7-2 . TGTGCCAGCAGCCCAGGGCCGCAGGGAGGTTCACCCCTCCACTTT CASSPGPQGGSPLHF
. TRBJ1-5 TRBV6-2/TRBV6-3 . TGTGCCAGCAGTTACTCGACATATCAGCCCCAGCATTTT CASSYSTYQPQHF
TRBD2 TRBJ2-5 TRBV6-2/TRBV6-3 . TGTGCCAGCAGTTCTGGACTAGCGGGAGGCTTACAAGAGACCCAGTACTTC CASSSGLAGGLQETQYF
TRBD2 TRBJ2-3 TRBV5-1 . TGCGCCAGCAGCTCCTTAACTACTAGCGGGAGGGCCTTAGATACGCAGTATTTT CASSSLTTSGRALDTQYF
. TRBJ2-1 TRBV2 . TGTGCCAGCAGTGGTGGGAGTCCTGCCTACAATGAGCAGTTCTTC CASSGGSPAYNEQFF
TRBD1 TRBJ1-1 TRBV19 . TGTGCCAGTAGTATTACAGGGGGAAGCATGAACACTGAAGCTTTCTTT CASSITGGSMNTEAFF
. TRBJ2-7 TRBV19 . TGTGCCAGTAGTATAGATGGAAGGGGGACCTACGAGCAGTACTTC CASSIDGRGTYEQYF
TRBD1 TRBJ2-1 TRBV5-1 . TGCGCCAGCAGCCTAAGAGGACAGGGGGATAATAATGAGCAGTTCTTC CASSLRGQGDNNEQFF
TRBD1 TRBJ1-4 TRBV30 . TGTGCCTGGAGTGCCTTAGGACAGGGGAATGAAAAACTGTTTTTT CAWSALGQGNEKLFF
. TRBJ1-1 TRBV5-1 few TGCGCCAGCAGCTTGGGAGTGGGTGTGGGGAGCACTGAAGCTTTCTTT CASSLGVGVGSTEAFF
. TRBJ2-6 TRBV7-2 . TGTGCCAGCAGCTTCTACAGGGCGGGGGCCAACGTCCTGACTTTC CASSFYRAGANVLTF
. TRBJ2-1 TRBV5-4 . TGTGCCACCACTAAAGCTGGAACGGAGTACAATGAGCAGTTCTTC CATTKAGTEYNEQFF
. TRBJ2-7 TRBV28 . TGTGCCAGCAGTTTATCGGGGGTCACCTCCTACGAGCAGTACTTC CASSLSGVTSYEQYF
TRBD1 TRBJ2-3 TRBV4-2 . TGTGCCAGCAGCCAACGAAGGCAGGGGGCAGATACGCAGTATTTT CASSQRRQGADTQYF
TRBD1 TRBJ1-2 TRBV28 once TGTGCCAGCAGGACAGGGGGAGGGTTGGGCTATGGCTACACCTTC CASRTGGGLGYGYTF
. TRBJ1-1 TRBV11-2 . TGTGCCAGCAGCTTACTCTCTGTGTTGAACACTGAAGCTTTCTTT CASSLLSVLNTEAFF
. TRBJ2-7 TRBV18 . TGTGCCAGCTCACCGAATGGGGCCTCACGGGAGCAGTACTTC CASSPNGASREQYF
. TRBJ2-3 TRBV7-3 once TGTGCCAGCAGCTTCCAAATCACAGATACGCAGTATTTT CASSFQITDTQYF
. TRBJ2-5 TRBV24-1 once TGTGCCACCAGTGATCGGGCTAGGAGCGGCCAAGAGACCCAGTACTTC CATSDRARSGQETQYF
TRBD1 TRBJ2-7 TRBV19 . TGTGCCAGTCAACTCTTCGGGACAGGGGCCTACGAGCAGTACTTC CASQLFGTGAYEQYF
. TRBJ2-7 TRBV6-1 . TGTGCCAGCAGTGAAGGGGGCAGTCAATACGAGCAGTACTTC CASSEGGSQYEQYF
. TRBJ2-2 TRBV5-1 . TGCGCCAGCAGCTCGGTAGAAACAGGGACCGGGGAGCTGTTTTTT CASSSVETGTGELFF
. TRBJ2-1 TRBV7-7 . TGTGCTAGCAGCCCACAGGTCGGGGGATTGGGCAATGAGCAGTTCTTC CASSPQVGGLGNEQFF
TRBD1 TRBJ1-2 TRBV27 . TGTGCCAGCAGTTCCCGACAGGGCCTCCGAGCCACCTTC CASSSRQGLRATF
. TRBJ2-2 TRBV5-1 . TGCGCCAGCAGTTCTTCTGCCGGGACAACCAACACCGGGGAGCTGTTTTTT CASSSSAGTTNTGELFF
TRBD1 TRBJ2-1 TRBV19 once TGTGCCAGTACCCCGGACAGGTTGTCAAGTGAGCAGTTCTTC CASTPDRLSSEQFF
. TRBJ1-6 TRBV3-1/TRBV3-2 . TGTGCCAGCACACAGTATAATTCACCCCTCCACTTT CASTQYNSPLHF
TRBD1 TRBJ1-5 TRBV18 once TGTGCCAGCTCACTCGGCCGGGACAGGGGAAATCAGCCCCAGCATTTT CASSLGRDRGNQPQHF
TRBD1 TRBJ2-3 TRBV2 . TGTGCCAGCAGTGACCGACAGGGTTACACAGATACGCAGTATTTT CASSDRQGYTDTQYF
. TRBJ2-7 TRBV7-9 . TGTGCCAGCAGCCCGGACAGAAACGAGCAGTACTTC CASSPDRNEQYF
TRBD2 TRBJ2-5 TRBV27 . TGTGCCAGCAGTTTCCTAGCGGGGTACCAAGAGACCCAGTACTTC CASSFLAGYQETQYF
. TRBJ1-1 TRBV27 . TGTGCCAGCAGTTTATACGGGGGCACTGAAGCTTTCTTT CASSLYGGTEAFF
TRBD1 TRBJ1-3 TRBV18 few TGTGCCAGCTCCCCACAGGGGACTGGAAACACCATATATTTT CASSPQGTGNTIYF
. TRBJ2-7 TRBV28 once TGTGCCAGCAGTTTTAGCGGAAGCTCCTACGAGCAGTACTTC CASSFSGSSYEQYF
. TRBJ1-6 TRBV7-9 few TGTGCCAGCAGCTTATGGGGAAAGGGGGATAATTCACCCCTCCACTTT CASSLWGKGDNSPLHF
TRBD1 TRBJ1-5 TRBV6-6 once TGTGCCAGCAGTTACACGCAGGGGGCTGTCAATCAGCCCCAGCATTTT CASSYTQGAVNQPQHF
. TRBJ2-3 TRBV5-1 . TGCGCCAGCAGCTCTTCTAGCGATCGTACGCAGTATTTT CASSSSSDRTQYF
TRBD1 TRBJ2-7 TRBV20-1 . TGCAGTGCTCCGACCGGGACAGGGAACTACTTC CSAPTGTGNYF
TRBD1 TRBJ2-2 TRBV19 . TGTGCCAGTAGTTTAACCGGGGACAGACAGCACGGGGAGCTGTTTTTT CASSLTGDRQHGELFF
. TRBJ1-5 TRBV28 . TGTGCCAGCAGTTTATCCGGGGTTAACAATCAGCCCCAGCATTTT CASSLSGVNNQPQHF
TRBD1 TRBJ1-1 TRBV5-1 . TGCGCCAGCAGCTTGGGACAGGGGTACACTGAAGCTTTCTTT CASSLGQGYTEAFF
TRBD2 TRBJ2-1 TRBV19 . TGTGCCAGTAAGTCAGCGGGAGCCGGGGACAATGAGCAGTTCTTC CASKSAGAGDNEQFF
TRBD1 TRBJ1-6 TRBV27 once TGTGCCAGCAGTCGATCCGGGACAGGGTCTTCACCCCTCCACTTT CASSRSGTGSSPLHF
. TRBJ1-1 TRBV7-9 . TGTGCCAGCAGCTTAGGCGGGATGAACACTGAAGCTTTCTTT CASSLGGMNTEAFF
TRBD2 TRBJ2-7 TRBV5-1 few TGCGCCAGCAGCTACCAGGAGACTAGCGGAGCCTACGAGCAGTACTTC CASSYQETSGAYEQYF
. TRBJ2-2 TRBV9 once TGTGCCAGCAGCACAAACACGGGGAACACCGGGGAGCTGTTTTTT CASSTNTGNTGELFF